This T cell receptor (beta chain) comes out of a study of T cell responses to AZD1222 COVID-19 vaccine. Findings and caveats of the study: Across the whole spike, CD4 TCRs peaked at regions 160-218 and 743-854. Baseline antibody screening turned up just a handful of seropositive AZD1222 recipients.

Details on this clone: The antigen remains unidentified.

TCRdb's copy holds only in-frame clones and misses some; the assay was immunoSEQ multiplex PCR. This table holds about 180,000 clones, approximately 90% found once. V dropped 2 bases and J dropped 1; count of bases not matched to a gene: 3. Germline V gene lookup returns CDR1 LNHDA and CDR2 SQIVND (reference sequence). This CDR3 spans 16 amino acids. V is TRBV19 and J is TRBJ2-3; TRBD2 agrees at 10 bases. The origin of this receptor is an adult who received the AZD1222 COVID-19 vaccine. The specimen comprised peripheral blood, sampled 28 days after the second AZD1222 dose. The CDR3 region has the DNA TGTGCCAGTAGTATATTACTAGCGGGGCGCACAGATACGCAGTATTTT. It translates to CASSILLAGRTDTQYF.